Following are 22 T cell receptor beta chains from one sample sequenced in a study of cytomegalovirus exposure and HLA in healthy donors. PCR employed 60 Vbeta and 13 Jbeta primers. Measured with immunoSEQ multiplex PCR; TCRdb has only the in-frame clones, and not every one. The profile shows around 120,000 clones, approximately 72% of them singletons. The sample consisted of PBMCs. The source of these receptors is a human donor in good health.

This clone was seen a few times. V is TRBV15 and J is TRBJ2-7; D is uncertain. CDR1 and CDR2 (germline): LNHNV, YYDKDF (reference sequence). The V end lost 0 bases, the J end lost 5 bases, and 8 bases lay between the germline ends. The CDR3 covers 13 residues. The CDR3 loop reads CATSRDHMHEQYF. Here the CDR3 DNA reads TGTGCCACCAGCAGAGATCACATGCACGAGCAGTACTTC.

The chain links TRBV6-1 to TRBJ1-5, with TRBD1 as a possible D gene (6 bases). V was shortened by 6 bases and J by 2 bases, with 14 bases between the two germline ends. CDR1 and CDR2 from the germline V gene are MNHNS and SASEGT. This CDR3 spans 15 amino acids. For the CDR3, the DNA is TGTGCCAGCAGGGACAGAACTAGGGGCAATCAGCCCCAGCATTTT. It encodes CASRDRTRGNQPQHF.

The chain links TRBV5-4 to TRBJ2-7; D is perhaps TRBD1 (6 bases). Trimming shortened V by 0 bases and J by 9 bases, and 13 bases separated the two germline ends. This CDR3 is built from 13 residues. Germline lookup yields CDR1 SGHNT and CDR2 YYREEE (reference sequence). The CDR3 spells CASSLDGVTGQYF. DNA for the CDR3: TGTGCCAGCAGCTTGGACGGAGTGACAGGGCAGTACTTC.

In this sample, this clone turned up a few times. This rearrangement joins TRBV5-1 to TRBJ2-7, with unresolved D. Trimming left V 4 bases short and J 0 bases short, with 5 bases between. The germline gives CDR1 SGHRS, CDR2 YFSETQ. The CDR3 contains 12 residues. The CDR3 loop is CASSGTSYEQYF. CDR3 bases: TGCGCCAGCAGCGGCACCTCCTACGAGCAGTACTTC.

This chain uses TRBV5-1 with TRBJ1-2; D is possibly TRBD1 (5 bases). CDR3 size: 14 residues. CDR1 is SGHRS and CDR2 is YFSETQ in the germline V gene. The germline V and J ends were trimmed by 4 bases and 8 bases, with 18 bases remaining between them. CDR3 sequence: CASSRGDFLKGYTF. In nucleotides, the CDR3 is TGCGCCAGCAGCCGAGGGGACTTTCTAAAGGGCTACACCTTC.

This clone occurred a few times. The gene calls are TRBV5-6 and TRBJ1-1, with 9 bases fitting TRBD1. This CDR3 has 13 amino acids. The V gene end was trimmed by 1 base and the J gene end by 7 bases; junction bases not matched to a gene: 2. CDR1 is SGHDT and CDR2 is YYEEEE in the germline V gene. This CDR3 reads CASSLTGGIEAFF. DNA of the CDR3: TGTGCCAGCAGCTTGACAGGGGGCATTGAAGCTTTCTTT.

CDR3 nucleotide sequence: TGTGCCAGCAGCGTAGGGGTTGGACAGGCCATCTATGGCTACACCTTC. It specifies CASSVGVGQAIYGYTF. The V call is TRBV9, the J call TRBJ1-2; 7 positions match TRBD1. The CDR3 consists of 16 residues. The trim removed 0 bases at V and 4 bases at J, leaving 9 bases unmatched. CDR1 SGDLS and CDR2 YYNGEE come from the germline V gene.

The chain combines TRBV9 with TRBJ2-3, with D maybe TRBD2 (6 bases). This CDR3 region has 14 residues. CDR1 is SGDLS and CDR2 is YYNGEE in the germline V gene. Trimming cost V 0 bases and J 6 bases, with 11 bases left between them. CDR3 sequence reads: CASSVGDSHDTQYF. CDR3 in DNA: TGTGCCAGCAGCGTAGGGGACTCCCACGATACGCAGTATTTT.

This chain uses TRBV7-2 with TRBJ2-7, with D possibly TRBD1 on 6 matching bases. V lost 8 bases, J lost 3 bases, and 20 bases lay in between. This CDR3 is 15 amino acids long. In germline, CDR1 is SGHTA, CDR2 FQGNSA. The CDR3 coding sequence is TGTGCCAGCGCGAGGGGCGGGCAGGGGTACTACGAGCAGTACTTC. It codes for CASARGGQGYYEQYF.

The genes are TRBV28 and TRBJ1-3; no clear D gene. Germline V gene sequence: CDR1 MDHEN, CDR2 SYDVKM. V was pared by 2 bases and J by 0 bases, with 11 bases between. The length of the CDR3 is 16 residues. The CDR3 loop reads CASSLPGQNSGNTIYF. CDR3 in DNA: TGTGCCAGCAGTTTACCAGGCCAGAACTCTGGAAACACCATATATTTT.

The CDR3 sequence is CASSVTPGQGAGSPLHF. CDR3 bases: TGTGCCAGCAGCGTAACCCCGGGACAGGGGGCGGGATCACCCCTCCACTTT. The chain has TRBV9 and TRBJ1-6; 12 nucleotides agree with TRBD1. Trimming took 1 base from V and 10 from J; bases not matched to a gene: 9. The CDR3 has 17 amino acids. The germline V gene has CDR1 SGDLS and CDR2 YYNGEE.

The chain has TRBV28 and TRBJ2-5; 8 bases match TRBD2. Germline CDR1 reads MDHEN; CDR2 reads SYDVKM. After removal of 10 bases from V and 1 base from J, the junction contained 8 bases not matched to a gene. CDR3 length equals 14 residues. CDR3 nucleotides: TGTGCCACCAAAAACGCGGGGGGCCAAGAGACCCAGTACTTC. Translation gives CATKNAGGQETQYF.

This clone was picked up a small number of times. This chain links TRBV2 with TRBJ1-2; tentative D call: TRBD1 (6 bases). The V and J ends lost 2 bases and 1 base respectively, with 11 bases between them. There are 15 residues in the CDR3. Germline V CDR1 and CDR2: SNHLY, FYNNEI. CDR3 coding DNA: TGTGCCAGCAGTGAATCGGGACACCTTAACTATGGCTACACCTTC. Translating it yields CASSESGHLNYGYTF. The full variable domain, in which reference TRBV2 and TRBJ1-2 provide the parts outside the CDR3, is EPEVTQTPSHQVTQMGQEVILRCVPISNHLYFYWYRQILGQKVEFLVSFYNNEISEKSEIFDDQFSVERPDGSNFTLKIRSTKLEDSAMYFCASSESGHLNYGYTFGSGTRLTVV.

This sequence joins TRBV4-3 and TRBJ1-1; D is possibly TRBD1 (5 bases). Between the trimmed V and J ends, which lost 4 bases and 5 bases, there was a span of 11 bases. This CDR3 comprises 13 residues. Germline V gene lookup returns CDR1 LGHNA and CDR2 YSLEER. The CDR3 spells CASSRKRGTEAFF. The CDR3 DNA reads TGCGCCAGCAGCCGGAAACGGGGGACTGAAGCTTTCTTT.

The chain joins TRBV28 to TRBJ1-2, with D possibly TRBD1 on 6 matching bases. Trimming shortened V by 3 bases and J by 8 bases, and 22 bases separated the two germline ends. This CDR3 region has 16 residues. Germline V gene data show CDR1 as MDHEN and CDR2 as SYDVKM. The CDR3 nucleotides are TGTGCCAGCAGTTTCCGCCCGGGGAGGGGGACTTGGGGCTACACCTTC. This translates into CASSFRPGRGTWGYTF.

The rearrangement links TRBV5-1 to TRBJ2-2; the D gene is possibly TRBD1 (5 bases). Trimming removed 1 base from V and 4 bases from J, with 11 bases in between. The CDR3 covers 15 residues. From germline, CDR1 is SGHRS and CDR2 YFSETQ. In DNA, the CDR3 is TGCGCCAGCAGCTTGTTCTCAGGGTGCACCGGGGAGCTGTTTTTT. Protein sequence: CASSLFSGCTGELFF.

This clone has just a few counts. J is TRBJ1-1 and V is TRBV30, with no clear D. The CDR3 loop spans 12 amino acids. Trimming left V 3 bases short and J 4 bases short, with 9 bases between. Per germline, CDR1 GTSNPN and CDR2 SVGIG (reference sequence). CDR3 sequence (DNA): TGTGCCTGGAGGAGGGTGGGCACTGAAGCTTTCTTT. Translating gives CAWRRVGTEAFF.

J is TRBJ2-3 and V is TRBV10-3; TRBD2 might be the D (6 bases). This CDR3 comprises 14 residues. The germline V gene has CDR1 ENHRY and CDR2 SYGVKD. V lost 5 bases, J lost 6 bases, and 15 bases lay in between. The CDR3 reads CAISPGLSSDTQYF. In DNA form, the CDR3 reads TGTGCCATCAGTCCGGGACTTTCCAGTGATACGCAGTATTTT.

The chain combines TRBV6-1 with TRBJ2-7; a weak D match, TRBD1 (5 bases). CDR3 length: 11 amino acids. Per germline, CDR1 MNHNS and CDR2 SASEGT. Between the trimmed V and J ends, which lost 10 bases and 2 bases, there was a span of 9 bases. The CDR3 loop reads CATEQAYEQYF. The CDR3 coding sequence is TGTGCCACAGAACAGGCCTACGAGCAGTACTTC.

The chain joins TRBV7-2 to TRBJ2-5, with 10 bases aligning to TRBD2. Germline V gene lookup returns CDR1 SGHTA and CDR2 FQGNSA. CDR3 size: 15 residues. V was pared by 2 bases and J by 5 bases, with 5 bases of the junction left unmatched. In DNA form, the CDR3 reads TGTGCCAGCAGCTTACAGCGGGAGGGCGCGGAGACCCAGTACTTC. Protein product: CASSLQREGAETQYF. Full variable domain (missing parts from reference TRBV7-2 and TRBJ2-5): GAGVSQSPSNKVTEKGKDVELRCDPISGHTALYWYRQSLGQGLEFLIYFQGNSAPDKSGLPSDRFSAERTGGSVSTLTIQRTQQEDSAVYLCASSLQREGAETQYFGPGTRLLVL.

This clone was recorded once. The V gene is TRBV7-2, the J gene TRBJ2-2, with 7 nucleotides matching TRBD2. The length of the CDR3 is 15 residues. The trim removed 1 base at V and 6 bases at J, leaving 5 bases unmatched. Germline lookup yields CDR1 SGHTA and CDR2 FQGNSA. CDR3 nucleotides: TGTGCCAGCAGCTTAGATGGGACTAAAGCCGGGGAGCTGTTTTTT. This translates into CASSLDGTKAGELFF. Together with reference TRBV7-2 and TRBJ2-2, the CDR3 gives the full variable domain: GAGVSQSPSNKVTEKGKDVELRCDPISGHTALYWYRQSLGQGLEFLIYFQGNSAPDKSGLPSDRFSAERTGGSVSTLTIQRTQQEDSAVYLCASSLDGTKAGELFFGEGSRLTVL.

The chain employs TRBV6-1 and TRBJ2-3; 9 bases align to TRBD1. CDR3 length: 11 amino acids. Germline V gene lookup returns CDR1 MNHNS and CDR2 SASEGT. V dropped 4 bases and J dropped 13; count of bases not matched to a gene: 3. Here the CDR3 DNA reads TGTGCCAGCAGTGTTGGGACAGGGAAGTATTTT. This gives the protein CASSVGTGKYF.